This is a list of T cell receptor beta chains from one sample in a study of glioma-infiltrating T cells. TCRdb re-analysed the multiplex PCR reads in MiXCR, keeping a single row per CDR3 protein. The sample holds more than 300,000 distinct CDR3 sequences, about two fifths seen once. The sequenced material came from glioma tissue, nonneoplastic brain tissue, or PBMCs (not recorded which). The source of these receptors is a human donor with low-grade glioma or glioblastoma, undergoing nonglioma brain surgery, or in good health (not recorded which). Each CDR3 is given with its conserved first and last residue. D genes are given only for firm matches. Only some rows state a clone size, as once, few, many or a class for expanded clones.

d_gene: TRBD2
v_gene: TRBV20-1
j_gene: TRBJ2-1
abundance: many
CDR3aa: CSARDPLTSGFSNEQFF
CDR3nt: TGCAGTGCTAGAGATCCCCTAACTAGCGGGTTTTCGAATGAGCAGTTCTTC

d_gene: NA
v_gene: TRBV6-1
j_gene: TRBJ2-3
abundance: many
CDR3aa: CASRSPRDADTQYF
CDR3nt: TGTGCCAGCAGATCTCCTAGGGACGCAGATACGCAGTATTTT

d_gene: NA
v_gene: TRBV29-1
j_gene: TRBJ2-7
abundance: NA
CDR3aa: CSVDIGSYEQYF
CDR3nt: TGCAGCGTTGATATCGGATCCTACGAGCAGTACTTC

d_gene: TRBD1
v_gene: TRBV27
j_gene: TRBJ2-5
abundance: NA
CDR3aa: CASTTDRWETQYF
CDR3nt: TGTGCCAGCACCACGGACAGGTGGGAGACCCAGTACTTC

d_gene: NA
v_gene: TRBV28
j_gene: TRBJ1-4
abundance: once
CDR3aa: CATNRAGNEKLFF
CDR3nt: TGTGCCACCAACAGGGCCGGAAATGAAAAACTGTTTTTT

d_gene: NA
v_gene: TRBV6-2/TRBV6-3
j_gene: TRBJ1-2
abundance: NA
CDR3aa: CASYGYTF
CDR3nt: TGTGCCAGCTATGGCTACACCTTC

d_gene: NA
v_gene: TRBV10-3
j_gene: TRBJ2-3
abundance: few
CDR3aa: CATILAKRKNTDTQYF
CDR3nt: TGTGCCACCATTTTGGCTAAGCGGAAGAACACAGATACGCAGTATTTT

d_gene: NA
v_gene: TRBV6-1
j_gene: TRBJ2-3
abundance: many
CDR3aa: CASNRDLGSTDTQYF
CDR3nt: TGTGCCAGCAACCGGGACCTGGGTTCGACAGATACGCAGTATTTT

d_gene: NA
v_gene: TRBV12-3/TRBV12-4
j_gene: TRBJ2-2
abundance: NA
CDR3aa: CASSFRGSYTGELFF
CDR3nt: TGTGCCAGCAGTTTTCGGGGTTCTTACACCGGGGAGCTGTTTTTT

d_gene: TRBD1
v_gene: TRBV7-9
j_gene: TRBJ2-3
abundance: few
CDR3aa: CASSSEVTGSDTQYF
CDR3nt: TGTGCCAGCAGCTCCGAAGTGACAGGGTCAGATACGCAGTATTTT

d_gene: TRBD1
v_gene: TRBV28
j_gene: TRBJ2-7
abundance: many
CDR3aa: CASPPTRTGVEQYF
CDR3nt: TGTGCCAGCCCTCCCACCAGGACAGGGGTTGAGCAGTACTTC

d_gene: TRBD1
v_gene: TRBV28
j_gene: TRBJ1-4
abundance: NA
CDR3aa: CASTPTGSYEKLFF
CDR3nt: TGTGCCAGCACCCCGACAGGGTCCTACGAAAAACTGTTTTTT

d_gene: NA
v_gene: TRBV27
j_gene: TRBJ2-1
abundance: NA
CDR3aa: CASSPRASISYNEQFF
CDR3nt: TGTGCCAGCAGTCCCCGGGCCTCGATCTCCTACAATGAGCAGTTCTTC

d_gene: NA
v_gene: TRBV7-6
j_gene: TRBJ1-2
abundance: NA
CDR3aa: CASSLGRAANYGYTF
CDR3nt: TGTGCCAGCAGCTTAGGTAGGGCGGCGAACTATGGCTACACCTTC

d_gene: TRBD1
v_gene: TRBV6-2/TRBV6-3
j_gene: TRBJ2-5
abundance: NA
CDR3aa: CASSLLPGQGRETQYF
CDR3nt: TGTGCCAGCAGTCTCCTTCCAGGACAGGGGAGAGAGACCCAGTACTTC

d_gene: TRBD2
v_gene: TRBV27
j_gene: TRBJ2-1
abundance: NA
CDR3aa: CASRSAGANYNEQFF
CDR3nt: TGTGCCAGCAGATCAGCGGGAGCGAACTACAATGAGCAGTTCTTC

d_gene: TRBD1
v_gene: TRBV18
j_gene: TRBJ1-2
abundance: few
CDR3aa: CASSPPETGGRGYTF
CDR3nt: TGTGCCAGCTCACCTCCCGAGACAGGGGGTAGAGGCTACACCTTC

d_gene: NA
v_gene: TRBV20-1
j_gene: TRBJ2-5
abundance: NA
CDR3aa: CSARNDNLETQYF
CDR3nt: TGCAGTGCTAGAAACGACAATTTGGAGACCCAGTACTTC

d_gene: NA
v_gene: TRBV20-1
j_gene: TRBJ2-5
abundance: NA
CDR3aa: CSAIEDSEETQYF
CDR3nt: TGCAGTGCTATCGAGGACTCCGAAGAGACCCAGTACTTC

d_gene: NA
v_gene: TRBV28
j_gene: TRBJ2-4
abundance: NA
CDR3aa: CASSSGAVLAKNIQYF
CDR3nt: TGTGCCAGCAGTTCGGGAGCGGTTCTAGCCAAAAACATTCAGTACTTC

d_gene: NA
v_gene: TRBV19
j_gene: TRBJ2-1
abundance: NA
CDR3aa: CASSMGTPYNEQFF
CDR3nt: TGTGCCAGTAGTATGGGGACACCTTACAATGAGCAGTTCTTC

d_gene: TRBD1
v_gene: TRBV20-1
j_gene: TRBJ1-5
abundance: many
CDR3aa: CSASDRVFNQPQHF
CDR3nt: TGCAGTGCCTCAGACAGGGTGTTTAATCAGCCCCAGCATTTT

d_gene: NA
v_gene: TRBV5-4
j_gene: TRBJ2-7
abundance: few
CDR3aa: CASSLEESSGYEQYF
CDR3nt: TGTGCCAGCAGCTTGGAGGAGAGTAGCGGCTACGAGCAGTACTTC

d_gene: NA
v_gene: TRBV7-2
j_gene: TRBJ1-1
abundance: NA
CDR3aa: CATHEAGSEALF
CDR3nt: TGTGCCACCCACGAAGCGGGGTCTGAAGCTCTCTTT

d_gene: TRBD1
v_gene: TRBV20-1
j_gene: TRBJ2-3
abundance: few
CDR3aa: CSARPGSARGTGTDTQYF
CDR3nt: TGCAGTGCTAGACCTGGTAGCGCCCGAGGGACAGGCACAGATACGCAGTATTTT

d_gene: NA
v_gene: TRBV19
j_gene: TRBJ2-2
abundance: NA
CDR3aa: CASSIGLAGELFF
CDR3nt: TGTGCCAGTAGTATAGGTCTGGCCGGGGAGCTGTTTTTT

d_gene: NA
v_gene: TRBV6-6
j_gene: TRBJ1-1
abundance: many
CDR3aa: CASSYGTDAEAFF
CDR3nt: TGTGCCAGCAGTTACGGGACGGACGCTGAAGCTTTCTTT

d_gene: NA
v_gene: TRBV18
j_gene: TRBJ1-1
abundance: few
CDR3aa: CASSPQNWDTEAFF
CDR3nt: TGTGCCAGCTCACCACAGAACTGGGACACTGAAGCTTTCTTT

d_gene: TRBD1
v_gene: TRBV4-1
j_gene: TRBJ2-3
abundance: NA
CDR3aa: CASSPHRGRGNTQYF
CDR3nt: TGCGCCAGCAGCCCCCACAGGGGGCGAGGAAATACGCAGTATTTT

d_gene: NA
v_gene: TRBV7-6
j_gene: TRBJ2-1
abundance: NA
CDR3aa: CASSLPPSREQFF
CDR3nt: TGTGCCAGCAGCTTACCCCCCTCTCGTGAGCAGTTCTTC

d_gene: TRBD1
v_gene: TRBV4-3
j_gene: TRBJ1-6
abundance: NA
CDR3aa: CASSQGTVLRSSLHF
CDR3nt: TGCGCCAGCAGTCAAGGGACAGTGCTTCGATCATCCCTCCACTTT

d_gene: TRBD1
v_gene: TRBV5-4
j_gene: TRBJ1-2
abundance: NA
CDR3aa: CASSTRALWDRVDDGYTF
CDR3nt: TGTGCCAGCAGCACCCGCGCTCTATGGGACAGGGTAGACGATGGCTACACCTTC

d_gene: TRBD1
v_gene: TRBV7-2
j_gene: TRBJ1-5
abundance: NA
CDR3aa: CASSPGTGFHQPQHF
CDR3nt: TGTGCCAGCAGCCCAGGGACAGGGTTTCATCAGCCCCAGCATTTT

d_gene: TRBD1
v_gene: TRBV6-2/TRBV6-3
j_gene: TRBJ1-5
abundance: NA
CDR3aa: CASSYSNRGQQPQHF
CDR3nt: TGTGCCAGCAGTTACTCGAACAGGGGGCAACAGCCCCAGCATTTT

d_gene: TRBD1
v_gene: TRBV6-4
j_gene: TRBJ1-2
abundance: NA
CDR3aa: CASTGTGRFYGYTF
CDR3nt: TGTGCCAGCACCGGGACAGGGCGATTCTATGGCTACACCTTC

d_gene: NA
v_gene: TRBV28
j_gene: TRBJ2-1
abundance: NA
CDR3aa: CASSKGFYNEQFF
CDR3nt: TGTGCCAGCAGCAAAGGTTTTTACAATGAGCAGTTCTTC

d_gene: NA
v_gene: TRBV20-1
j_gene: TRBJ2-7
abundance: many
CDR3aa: CSAGSSSSYEQYF
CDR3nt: TGCAGTGCAGGGAGTAGCTCGTCCTACGAGCAGTACTTC

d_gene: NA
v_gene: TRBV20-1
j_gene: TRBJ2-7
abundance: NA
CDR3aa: CSAHYRTPYEKYF
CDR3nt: TGCAGTGCTCATTACAGGACCCCCTACGAGAAGTACTTC

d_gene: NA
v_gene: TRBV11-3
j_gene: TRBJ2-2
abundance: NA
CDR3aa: CASSRQEGTGELFF
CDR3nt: TGTGCCAGCAGCCGGCAAGAGGGCACCGGGGAGCTGTTTTTT

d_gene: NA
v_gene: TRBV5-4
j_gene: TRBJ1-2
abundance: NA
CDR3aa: CASSLDSLYGHTF
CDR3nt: TGTGCCAGCAGCTTGGACAGCCTCTATGGCCACACCTTC

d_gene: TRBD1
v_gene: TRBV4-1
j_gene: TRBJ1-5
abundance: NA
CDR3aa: CASSQGGWGQGYQPQHF
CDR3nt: TGCGCCAGCAGCCAAGGGGGTTGGGGACAGGGTTATCAGCCCCAGCATTTT

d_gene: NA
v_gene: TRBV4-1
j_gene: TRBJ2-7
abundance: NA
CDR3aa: CASSQENRRPQDYEQYF
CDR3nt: TGCGCCAGCAGCCAAGAAAACCGACGGCCCCAAGACTACGAGCAGTACTTC

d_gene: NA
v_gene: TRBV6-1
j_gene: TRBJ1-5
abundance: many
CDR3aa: CASRRNSNQPQHF
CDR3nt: TGTGCCAGCAGGCGTAATAGCAATCAGCCCCAGCATTTT

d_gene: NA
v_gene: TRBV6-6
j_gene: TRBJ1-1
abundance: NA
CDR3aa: CASSSSEGGTEAFF
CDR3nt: TGTGCCAGCAGTTCAAGTGAAGGGGGAACTGAAGCTTTCTTT

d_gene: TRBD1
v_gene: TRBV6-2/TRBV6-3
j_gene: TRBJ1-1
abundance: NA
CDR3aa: CARSQQGGAVTEAFF
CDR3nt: TGTGCCAGAAGCCAACAGGGGGGAGCTGTCACTGAAGCTTTCTTT

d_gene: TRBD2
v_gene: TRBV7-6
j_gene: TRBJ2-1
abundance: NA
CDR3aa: CASSYGTSYEQFF
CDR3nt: TGTGCCAGCAGCTATGGGACTAGCTATGAGCAGTTCTTC

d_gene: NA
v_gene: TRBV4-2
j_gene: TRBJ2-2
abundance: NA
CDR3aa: CASSREPEGGYTGELFF
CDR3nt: TGTGCCAGCAGTCGGGAGCCCGAAGGGGGCTACACCGGGGAGCTGTTTTTT

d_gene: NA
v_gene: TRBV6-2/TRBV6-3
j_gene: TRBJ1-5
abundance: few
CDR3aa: CASSSLALGVRSVSNQPQHF
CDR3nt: TGTGCCAGCAGTTCCCTCGCCCTGGGGGTTAGGTCGGTCAGCAATCAGCCCCAGCATTTT

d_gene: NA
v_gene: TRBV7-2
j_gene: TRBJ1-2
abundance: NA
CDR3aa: CACSFLTESYGYTF
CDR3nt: TGTGCCTGCAGCTTTTTGACAGAGAGCTATGGCTACACCTTC

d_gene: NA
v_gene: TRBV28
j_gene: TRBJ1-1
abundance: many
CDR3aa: CASRPVQWPMNTEAFF
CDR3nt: TGTGCCAGCAGACCGGTCCAATGGCCCATGAACACTGAAGCTTTCTTT